These T cell receptor beta chains were read from a single sample in a study of blood T cell repertoires in COVID-19. Profiled with immunoSEQ multiplex PCR; TCRdb holds only in-frame clones, not every one. Counted here are roughly 6,100 clones, roughly four fifths occurring once; the ten biggest clones make up about 8.2%. The sequenced sample was peripheral blood. These receptors all stem from a human donor with active COVID-19. The donor label of this sample is uncertain. Each CDR3 is given with its conserved first and last residue. The D gene is left open where the match is weak. Expanded clones are given a class, and other clones once, few, many or no size at all.

D: .
J: TRBJ2-2
V: TRBV6-4
size: .
DNA: TGTGCCAGCAGTGACAGTGCAGAACACGGGGAGCTGTTTTTT
CDR3: CASSDSAEHGELFF

D: .
J: TRBJ1-1
V: TRBV7-9
size: .
DNA: TGTGCCAGCAGCCCCGGCGGGCTAGGGACTGAAGCTTTCTTT
CDR3: CASSPGGLGTEAFF

D: TRBD2
J: TRBJ2-7
V: TRBV14
size: large
DNA: TGTGCCAGCAGCCAACAACTAGCGGGGGGCCACGAGCAGTACTTC
CDR3: CASSQQLAGGHEQYF

D: TRBD2
J: TRBJ2-3
V: TRBV7-8
size: once
DNA: TGTGCCAGCAGCTTAGCGCTGGGACTAGCGGGCCTATCTAGCACAGATACGCAGTATTTT
CDR3: CASSLALGLAGLSSTDTQYF

D: .
J: TRBJ2-2
V: TRBV7-2
size: .
DNA: TGTGCCAGCAGCTTACAGCGGGTGAACACCGGGGAGCTGTTTTTT
CDR3: CASSLQRVNTGELFF

D: .
J: TRBJ1-2
V: TRBV5-4
size: .
DNA: TGTGCCAGCAGCTTGGACCTCCTCCGGTACACCTTC
CDR3: CASSLDLLRYTF

D: TRBD1
J: TRBJ2-7
V: TRBV28
size: .
DNA: TGTGCCAGCAGTTGGACAGGGGGCTCTAACGAGCAGTACTTC
CDR3: CASSWTGGSNEQYF

D: .
J: TRBJ2-1
V: TRBV6-1
size: .
DNA: TGTGCCAGCAGTGAAGCACAGGGCCCGGAGGTCTTC
CDR3: CASSEAQGPEVF

D: .
J: TRBJ1-1
V: TRBV3-1/TRBV3-2
size: once
DNA: TGTGCCAGCAGCCAAGTCGACACTGAAGCTTTCTTT
CDR3: CASSQVDTEAFF

D: .
J: TRBJ2-7
V: TRBV5-1
size: .
DNA: TGCGCCAGCAGCTTGGGCCGTTCCGCAGGGGAATTCGCCTACGAGCAGTACTTC
CDR3: CASSLGRSAGEFAYEQYF

D: TRBD2
J: TRBJ2-1
V: TRBV18
size: .
DNA: TGTGCCAGCTCACCACCGGGACTAGCGGGACCCAATGAGCAGTTCTTC
CDR3: CASSPPGLAGPNEQFF

D: TRBD1
J: TRBJ2-7
V: TRBV9
size: medium-sized
DNA: TGTGCCAGCAGCCCTAGGGACAGCTCCTACGAGCAGTACTTC
CDR3: CASSPRDSSYEQYF

D: .
J: TRBJ1-1
V: TRBV7-2
size: once
DNA: TGTGCCAGCAGCTTAACCCCGGTGAGGGCAGGGAACACTGAAGCTTTCTTT
CDR3: CASSLTPVRAGNTEAFF

D: .
J: TRBJ1-2
V: TRBV12-3/TRBV12-4
size: .
DNA: TGTGCCAGCAGTTTAGAGGTTGGGCATGGCTACACCTTC
CDR3: CASSLEVGHGYTF

D: .
J: TRBJ2-5
V: TRBV6-5
size: .
DNA: TGTGCCAGCAGCAAGGGGGGGGAGCACGAGACCCAGTACTTC
CDR3: CASSKGGEHETQYF

D: TRBD1
J: TRBJ2-1
V: TRBV6-5
size: .
DNA: TGTGCCAGCAGACGACAGGGTGAGCAGTTCTTC
CDR3: CASRRQGEQFF

D: TRBD1
J: TRBJ2-3
V: TRBV24-1
size: once
DNA: TGTGCCACCAGTGATCCCAAGGACAGGGGAACGGTCACAGATACGCAGTATTTT
CDR3: CATSDPKDRGTVTDTQYF

D: TRBD2
J: TRBJ2-7
V: TRBV3-1/TRBV3-2
size: once
DNA: TGTGCCAGCAGCCAGCTAGCGGGGGGACTGTCCTACGAGCAGTACTTC
CDR3: CASSQLAGGLSYEQYF

D: .
J: TRBJ2-7
V: TRBV6-2/TRBV6-3
size: .
DNA: TGTGCCAGCAGTTACTCCAGGCACGAGCAGTACTTC
CDR3: CASSYSRHEQYF

D: .
J: TRBJ2-2
V: TRBV6-5
size: few
DNA: TGTGCCAGCAGTTTCGGGAACACCGGGGAGCTGTTTTTT
CDR3: CASSFGNTGELFF

D: TRBD1
J: TRBJ2-7
V: TRBV4-2
size: few
DNA: TGTGCCAGCAGCCAAGTTGAGGGGGCCGGGCACGAGCAGTACTTC
CDR3: CASSQVEGAGHEQYF

D: .
J: TRBJ1-2
V: TRBV9
size: few
DNA: TGTGCCAGCAGCGAGTTGGGGCCAGGCTACACCTTC
CDR3: CASSELGPGYTF

D: TRBD1
J: TRBJ1-5
V: TRBV28
size: .
DNA: TGTGCCAGCAGTTTAAGGTACAGGGGTGACAATCAGCCCCAGCATTTT
CDR3: CASSLRYRGDNQPQHF

D: TRBD1
J: TRBJ2-1
V: TRBV15
size: .
DNA: TGTGCCACCAGCAGAGCACAGGGGAATGAGCAGTTCTTC
CDR3: CATSRAQGNEQFF

D: .
J: TRBJ1-2
V: TRBV20-1
size: few
DNA: TGCAGTGCTAGTGGTGGCAGGGCGTCCAACTATGGCTACACCTTC
CDR3: CSASGGRASNYGYTF

D: TRBD2
J: TRBJ2-5
V: TRBV5-1
size: .
DNA: TGCGCCAGCAGCTTGGAACCTAGCGGGAGTGGAGAGACCCAGTACTTC
CDR3: CASSLEPSGSGETQYF

D: .
J: TRBJ1-1
V: TRBV5-1
size: .
DNA: TGCGCCAGCAGCTTGGCGTACGGTGAAGCTTTCTTT
CDR3: CASSLAYGEAFF

D: .
J: TRBJ2-5
V: TRBV4-2
size: .
DNA: TGTGTCAGCAGCCAAGCATCAGGGCCCCAAGAGACCCAGTACTTC
CDR3: CVSSQASGPQETQYF

D: TRBD1
J: TRBJ2-7
V: TRBV6-5
size: .
DNA: TGTGCCAGCAACCTCGGGACAGGGTACGAGCAGTACTTC
CDR3: CASNLGTGYEQYF

D: .
J: TRBJ1-1
V: TRBV7-9
size: .
DNA: TGTGCCAGCAGCCCGAGCGGTAGAGCTTTCTTT
CDR3: CASSPSGRAFF

D: TRBD1
J: TRBJ1-2
V: TRBV7-9
size: .
DNA: TGTGCCAGCAGTTACGGCGGACAGGTTGTCAACTATGGCTACACCTTC
CDR3: CASSYGGQVVNYGYTF

D: TRBD1
J: TRBJ1-5
V: TRBV15
size: few
DNA: TGTGCCACCAGCACTGGGACAGTGAATCAGCCCCAGCATTTT
CDR3: CATSTGTVNQPQHF

D: .
J: TRBJ1-5
V: TRBV15
size: once
DNA: TGTGCCACCGGCCCCACAGATCAGCCCCAGCATTTT
CDR3: CATGPTDQPQHF

D: TRBD2
J: TRBJ2-1
V: TRBV4-2
size: .
DNA: TGTGCCAGCAGCCTCGACCGGGACGGGACTAGCGGGTACTACAATGAGCAGTTCTTC
CDR3: CASSLDRDGTSGYYNEQFF

D: TRBD1
J: TRBJ1-1
V: TRBV28
size: .
DNA: TGTGCCAGCAGCGGACAGGTGAACACTGAAGCTTTCTTT
CDR3: CASSGQVNTEAFF

D: .
J: TRBJ2-3
V: TRBV2
size: .
DNA: TGTGCCAGCAGGTCCTTGGTAGCGGACCTCACAGATACGCAGTATTTT
CDR3: CASRSLVADLTDTQYF

D: .
J: TRBJ2-5
V: TRBV25-1
size: .
DNA: TGTGCCAGCAGTTGGGGACATAGTCAAGAGACCCAGTACTTC
CDR3: CASSWGHSQETQYF

D: .
J: TRBJ2-1
V: TRBV14
size: .
DNA: TGTGCCAGCAGCCAAGACAACCACAACAATGAGCAGTTCTTC
CDR3: CASSQDNHNNEQFF

D: TRBD1
J: TRBJ2-3
V: TRBV24-1
size: .
DNA: TGTGCCACCAGTGATTTGGGGACAGGGAACACAGATACGCAGTATTTT
CDR3: CATSDLGTGNTDTQYF

D: TRBD1
J: TRBJ1-5
V: TRBV29-1
size: .
DNA: TGCAGCGTAACTACAGGGGTCAATCAGCCCCAGCATTTT
CDR3: CSVTTGVNQPQHF

D: TRBD2
J: TRBJ2-1
V: TRBV29-1
size: .
DNA: TGCAGCGTGTTGCCTAGCGGGAGGGGGGCTGAGCAGTTCTTC
CDR3: CSVLPSGRGAEQFF

D: TRBD1
J: TRBJ2-6
V: TRBV5-6
size: .
DNA: TGTGCCAGCAGCCCCGGACAGGGGGCGCCCCCTGGGGCCAACGTCCTGACTTTC
CDR3: CASSPGQGAPPGANVLTF

D: TRBD1
J: TRBJ2-1
V: TRBV10-2
size: .
DNA: TGCGCCAGCAGACAGGGACAGGGGGCCTACAATGAGCAGTTCTTC
CDR3: CASRQGQGAYNEQFF

D: .
J: TRBJ2-5
V: TRBV4-2
size: .
DNA: TGTGCCAGCAGCCCCCAAACCCTAGCGTTCCAAGAGACCCAGTACTTC
CDR3: CASSPQTLAFQETQYF

D: TRBD1
J: TRBJ2-2
V: TRBV24-1
size: large
DNA: TGTGCCACCGGACAGGGGGCGAACACCGGGGAGCTGTTTTTT
CDR3: CATGQGANTGELFF

D: TRBD1
J: TRBJ2-7
V: TRBV28
size: .
DNA: TGTGCCAGCAGGGCCGCCGGGACAGGGGACGAGCAGTACTTC
CDR3: CASRAAGTGDEQYF

D: .
J: TRBJ1-1
V: TRBV19
size: .
DNA: TGTGCCAGTAGTATCGGTTGGGACAAGGAAGCTTTCTTT
CDR3: CASSIGWDKEAFF

D: TRBD1
J: TRBJ1-4
V: TRBV5-1
size: .
DNA: TGCGCCAGCAGCATGGGACAGGGGAATGAAAAACTGTTTTTT
CDR3: CASSMGQGNEKLFF

D: .
J: TRBJ2-5
V: TRBV10-3
size: .
DNA: TGTGCCATCAGTGAAGAGGGAGTAGAGACCCAGTACTTC
CDR3: CAISEEGVETQYF

D: .
J: TRBJ1-5
V: TRBV7-9
size: few
DNA: TGTGCCAGCAGCCCCACTACCGGGGGCAATCAGCCCCAGCATTTT
CDR3: CASSPTTGGNQPQHF

D: .
J: TRBJ1-5
V: TRBV10-2
size: .
DNA: TGCGCCAGCAGTGAAGGGGCATTATGGAGTCAGCCCCAGCATTTT
CDR3: CASSEGALWSQPQHF

D: TRBD1
J: TRBJ1-1
V: TRBV6-4
size: .
DNA: TGTGCCAATCAGATAACGACAGGGTCGGGCACTGAAGCTTTCTTT
CDR3: CANQITTGSGTEAFF

D: TRBD1
J: TRBJ1-6
V: TRBV2
size: .
DNA: TGTGCCAGCGGTACAGCAGGGGGCGTTTCACCCCTCCACTTT
CDR3: CASGTAGGVSPLHF

D: .
J: TRBJ1-6
V: TRBV19
size: .
DNA: TGTGCCAGTAGTACTCTCGGGACACCAGGCTCCTATAATTCACCCCTCCACTTT
CDR3: CASSTLGTPGSYNSPLHF

D: TRBD2
J: TRBJ2-1
V: TRBV4-1
size: .
DNA: TGCGCCAGCAGCCGGACTAGCGGGAGTTCTTCCTACAATGAGCAGTTCTTC
CDR3: CASSRTSGSSSYNEQFF

D: .
J: TRBJ2-1
V: TRBV13
size: once
DNA: TGTGCCAGCAGCTCCCTCAGGAATGAGCAGTTCTTC
CDR3: CASSSLRNEQFF

D: .
J: TRBJ1-3
V: TRBV5-7
size: .
DNA: TGTGCCAGCAGCTTGGGGGGGGACCAACTCTACACCATATATTTT
CDR3: CASSLGGDQLYTIYF

D: TRBD1
J: TRBJ2-5
V: TRBV30
size: .
DNA: TGTGCCTGGAGTGTAGTTCCCAGGGGGCAAGAGACCCAGTACTTC
CDR3: CAWSVVPRGQETQYF